One sample yielded the 13 T cell receptor beta chains listed below, sequenced in a study of T-cell reconstitution after alpha-beta-depleted transplantation in children. Unique molecular identifiers tagged the TCRbeta library. MiXCR was run by TCRdb on the PCR reads, yielding one entry per CDR3 protein. The profile covers under 450,000 distinct CDR3 sequences, with about 14% appearing a single time and over 3.5% taken by the ten largest. The sample here was PBMCs, taken from the stem cell graft. These receptors originate from a human donor who donated a stem cell graft to a child with Fanconi anemia.

This clonotype appeared a few times. V and J are TRBV18 and TRBJ1-3; D is uncertain. The CDR3 has 12 residues. Trimming left V 2 bases short and J 9 bases short, with 8 bases between. Germline V lookup: CDR1 KGHSH, CDR2 LQKENI. CDR3 sequence (DNA): TGTGCCAGCTCACCAAGAGGGAGCACCATATATTTT. It translates to CASSPRGSTIYF. Together with reference TRBV18 and TRBJ1-3, the CDR3 gives the full variable domain: NAGVMQNPRHLVRRRGQEARLRCSPMKGHSHVYWYRQLPEEGLKFMVYLQKENIIDESGMPKERFSAEFPKEGPSILRIQQVVRGDSAAYFCASSPRGSTIYFGEGSWLTVV.

This clonotype has only a few counts. The V gene is TRBV24-1, the J gene TRBJ1-3; 12 bases agree with TRBD1. The CDR3 contains 15 residues. The V gene's germline CDR1 is KGHDR and CDR2 SFDVKD. Germline trimming cut 10 bases from V and 8 bases from J; bases unmatched to any gene: 11. The CDR3 bases are TGTGCCACTCCTCGCCGGGACAGGGGGCTGCACACCATATATTTT. Protein sequence: CATPRRDRGLHTIYF.

This clonotype occurred a few times. V and J are TRBV7-3 and TRBJ2-1; D is unclear. The germline CDR1 and CDR2 sequences are SGHTA and FQGTGA. V was pared by 1 base and J by 9 bases, with 10 bases between. The CDR3 extends over 13 amino acids. The CDR3 nucleotides are TGTGCCAGCAGCTTAAACTCTGCCGCTGAGCAGTTCTTC. Its protein is CASSLNSAAEQFF.

This clonotype was seen only a few times. V is TRBV29-1 and J is TRBJ1-1, with 9 bases aligning to TRBD1. CDR3 size: 14 residues. V shed 7 bases, J shed 1 base, and the junction held 7 bases outside the gene matches. CDR1 and CDR2 (germline): SQVTM, ANQGSEA. The DNA of the CDR3 is TGCAGCGCGGGACAGGGTTACGGGAACACTGAAGCTTTCTTT. Its protein product is CSAGQGYGNTEAFF.

The CDR3 sequence is CASNERTGVSTEAFF. The CDR3 DNA sequence: TGTGCCAGCAATGAGAGGACAGGGGTGAGCACTGAAGCTTTCTTT. The chain links TRBV2 to TRBJ1-1, with 9 positions matching TRBD1. J gave up 4 bases and V 7 bases, and 10 bases lay outside the gene matches. Germline CDR1 and CDR2: SNHLY and FYNNEI. CDR3 length: 15 amino acids.

The CDR3 DNA reads TGTGCCAGCAGCTTGCTCGGCAGCCACTATGGCTACACCTTC. It yields the protein CASSLLGSHYGYTF. The chain recombines TRBV7-2 with TRBJ1-2; D is undetermined. The germline gives CDR1 SGHTA, CDR2 FQGNSA. V lost 3 bases to trimming and J lost 3 bases, with 11 bases between them. This CDR3 region has 14 residues. Complete variable domain (other parts from reference TRBV7-2 and TRBJ1-2): GAGVSQSPSNKVTEKGKDVELRCDPISGHTALYWYRQSLGQGLEFLIYFQGNSAPDKSGLPSDRFSAERTGGSVSTLTIQRTQQEDSAVYLCASSLLGSHYGYTFGSGTRLTVV.

V is TRBV3-1 and J is TRBJ1-3; TRBD1 matches 9 bases. The V segment lost 5 bases and the J segment 2 bases; nucleotides outside the gene matches: 1. The V gene's germline CDR1 is LGHDT and CDR2 YNNKEL (reference sequence). The CDR3 covers 14 residues. This chain's CDR3 is CASSRQGAGNTIYF. DNA for the CDR3: TGTGCCAGCAGCAGACAGGGGGCTGGAAACACCATATATTTT.

This clonotype was observed a few times. The CDR3 DNA reads TGTGCCAGCAGGCGCACTGGGTCTACGGACAATGAGCAGTTCTTC. It specifies CASRRTGSTDNEQFF. The chain joins TRBV6-1 to TRBJ2-1; D not certain. Germline CDR1 MNHNS, CDR2 SASEGT. The CDR3 spans 15 residues. The ends were cut back, 6 bases at V and 5 bases at J, with 17 bases in the middle.

This clonotype was counted between two and nine times. This chain uses TRBV20-1 with TRBJ1-5, with no clear D. Per germline, CDR1 DFQATT and CDR2 SNEGSKA (reference sequence). Trimming took 6 bases from V and 4 from J, leaving 16 bases between them. The CDR3 runs to 14 residues. The CDR3 DNA reads as TGCAGTGCCACGAACCCTCCTACGAATCAGCCCCAGCATTTT. As protein: CSATNPPTNQPQHF.

The chain uses TRBV6-2 or TRBV6-3 and TRBJ2-7; D gene unclear. CDR1 is MNHEY and CDR2 is SVGEGT in the germline V gene. Trimming shortened V by 10 bases and J by 7 bases, and 14 bases separated the two germline ends. CDR3 length: 11 residues. The CDR3 nucleotides read TGTGCCACCGAGGCTGGGAAAGAGCAGTACGTC. Its protein is CATEAGKEQYV.

The genes are TRBV3-1 and TRBJ2-1, with 7 bases that match TRBD2. The junction had 1 base not matched to a gene; V was cut back by 3 bases and J by 2 bases. The CDR3 is made up of 14 amino acids. The germline V gene encodes CDR1 LGHDT and CDR2 YNNKEL (reference sequence). The CDR3 here is CASSQGGAYNEQFF. The CDR3 nucleotides are TGTGCCAGCAGCCAGGGGGGGGCCTACAATGAGCAGTTCTTC.

The rearrangement uses TRBV12-3 or TRBV12-4 and TRBJ2-5; 7 bases match TRBD1. V was pared by 6 bases and J by 4 bases, with 5 bases of the junction left unmatched. The CDR3 contains 13 residues. The CDR3 protein is CASRQQGLETQYF. CDR3 in DNA: TGTGCCAGCAGACAACAGGGGCTAGAGACCCAGTACTTC.

The chain employs TRBV12-3 or TRBV12-4 and TRBJ2-3, with D unresolved. The length of the CDR3 is 16 residues. V was cut by 5 bases and J by 0 bases, with 15 bases left in between. DNA of the CDR3: TGTGCCAGCAGTCCCACTGAATCCACTAGCACAGATACGCAGTATTTT. Amino acid sequence: CASSPTESTSTDTQYF.